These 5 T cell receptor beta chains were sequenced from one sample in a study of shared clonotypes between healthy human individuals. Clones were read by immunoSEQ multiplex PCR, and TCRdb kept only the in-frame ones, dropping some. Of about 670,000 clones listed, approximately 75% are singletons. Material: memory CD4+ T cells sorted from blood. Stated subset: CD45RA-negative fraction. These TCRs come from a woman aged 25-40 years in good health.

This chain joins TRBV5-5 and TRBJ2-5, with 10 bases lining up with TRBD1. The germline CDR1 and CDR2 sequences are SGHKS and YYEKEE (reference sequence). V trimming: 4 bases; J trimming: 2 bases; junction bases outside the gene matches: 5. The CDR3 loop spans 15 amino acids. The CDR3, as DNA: TGTGCCAGCAGCATGGGACAGGGGTGGCAAGAGACCCAGTACTTC. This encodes CASSMGQGWQETQYF. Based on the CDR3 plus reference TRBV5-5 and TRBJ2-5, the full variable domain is DAGVTQSPTHLIKTRGQQVTLRCSPISGHKSVSWYQQVLGQGPQFIFQYYEKEERGRGNFPDRFSARQFPNYSSELNVNALLLGDSALYLCASSMGQGWQETQYFGPGTRLLVL.

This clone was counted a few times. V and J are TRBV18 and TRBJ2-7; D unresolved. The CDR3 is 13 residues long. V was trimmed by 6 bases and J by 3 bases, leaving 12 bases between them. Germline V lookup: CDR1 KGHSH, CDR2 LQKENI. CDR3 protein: CASSATHNYEQYF. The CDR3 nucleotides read TGTGCCAGCTCGGCGACCCACAACTACGAGCAGTACTTC. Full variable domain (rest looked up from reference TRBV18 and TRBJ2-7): NAGVMQNPRHLVRRRGQEARLRCSPMKGHSHVYWYRQLPEEGLKFMVYLQKENIIDESGMPKERFSAEFPKEGPSILRIQQVVRGDSAAYFCASSATHNYEQYFGPGTRLTVT.

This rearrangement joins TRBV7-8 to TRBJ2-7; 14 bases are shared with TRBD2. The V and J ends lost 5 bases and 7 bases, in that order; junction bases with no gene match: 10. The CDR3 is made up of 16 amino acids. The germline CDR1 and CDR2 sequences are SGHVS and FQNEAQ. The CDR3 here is CASSPGTSGSGVEQYF. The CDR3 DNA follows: TGTGCCAGCAGCCCAGGGACTAGCGGGAGTGGGGTAGAGCAGTACTTC.

CDR3 protein: CASRSFLAGAGTGELFF. The CDR3 nucleotides are TGTGCCAGCAGGAGCTTTCTAGCGGGAGCTGGTACCGGGGAGCTGTTTTTT. The chain joins TRBV4-2 to TRBJ2-2; 10 nucleotides align to TRBD2. Germline V lookup: CDR1 LGHNA, CDR2 YNFKEQ. Losses at the gene ends were 6 bases for V and 5 bases for J; bases not matched to a gene: 12. The CDR3 has 17 residues.

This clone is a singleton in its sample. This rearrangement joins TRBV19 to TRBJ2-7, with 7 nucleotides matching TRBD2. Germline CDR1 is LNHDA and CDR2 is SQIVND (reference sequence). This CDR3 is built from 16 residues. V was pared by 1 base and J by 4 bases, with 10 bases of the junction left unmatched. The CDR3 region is CASSIALADFKYEQYF. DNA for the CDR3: TGTGCCAGTAGTATAGCGCTAGCGGACTTTAAGTACGAGCAGTACTTC. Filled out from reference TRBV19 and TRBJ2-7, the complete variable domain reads DGGITQSPKYLFRKEGQNVTLSCEQNLNHDAMYWYRQDPGQGLRLIYYSQIVNDFQKGDIAEGYSVSREKKESFPLTVTSAQKNPTAFYLCASSIALADFKYEQYFGPGTRLTVT.